A single T cell receptor (beta chain) is shown here with its context. This specimen belongs to a study of blood T cell repertoires in COVID-19. Across the whole study: Sites across the United States, Italy and Spain contributed samples from acute and convalescent COVID-19. In each case, the material was cDNA or gDNA derived from T cells, B-cell-depleted T cells, or PBMCs.

Authors' processing steps: It was from reference gene primer amplification that nucleated cell counts were estimated. The method was immunoSEQ multiplex PCR; TCRdb's version includes in-frame clones alone and lacks a portion of them. Clonal size and the V and J genes are those of that table, whereas D and trimming came from the DNA. The sample comprises 150,000 to 200,000 clones, roughly 90% of which are singletons, and about 4.9% rests with the top ten. Seattle enrolled patients during active infection and tracked them longitudinally. Germline CDR1 and CDR2: SGHNT and YENEEA. V was clipped by 1 base and J by 1 base, with 8 bases between them. This CDR3 comprises 14 residues.

This sequence originates from a man aged 18 to 30 with COVID-19, enrolled during active disease. Material for sequencing was peripheral blood. The chain uses TRBV11-3 and TRBJ2-7; D perhaps matches TRBD1 (6 bases). The CDR3 sequence is CASSLGDRSYEQYF. CDR3 nucleotides: TGTGCCAGCAGCTTAGGCGACAGGTCCTACGAGCAGTACTTC.